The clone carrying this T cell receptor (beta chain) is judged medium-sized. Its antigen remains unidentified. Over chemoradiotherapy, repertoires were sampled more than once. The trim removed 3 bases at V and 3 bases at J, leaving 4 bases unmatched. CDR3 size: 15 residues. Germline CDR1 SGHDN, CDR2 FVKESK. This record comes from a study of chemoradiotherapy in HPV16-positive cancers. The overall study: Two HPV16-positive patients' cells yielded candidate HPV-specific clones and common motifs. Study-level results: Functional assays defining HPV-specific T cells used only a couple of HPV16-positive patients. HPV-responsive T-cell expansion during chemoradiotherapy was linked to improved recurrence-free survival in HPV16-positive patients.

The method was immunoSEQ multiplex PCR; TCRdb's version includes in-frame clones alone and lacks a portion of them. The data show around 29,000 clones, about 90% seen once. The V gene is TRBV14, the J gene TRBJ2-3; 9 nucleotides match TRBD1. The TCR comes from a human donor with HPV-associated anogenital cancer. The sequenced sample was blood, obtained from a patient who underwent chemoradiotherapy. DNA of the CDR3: TGTGCCAGCAGCCATACCGGGACAGGGACAGATACGCAGTATTTT. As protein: CASSHTGTGTDTQYF.